What follows are 15 T cell receptor beta chains derived from one specimen sequenced in a study of blood T cell repertoires in COVID-19. The data were produced by immunoSEQ multiplex PCR, yet TCRdb's version contains in-frame clones alone and is incomplete. The table has 45,000 to 60,000 clones, less than 85% seen once. The sequencing sample was made of peripheral blood. These receptors were taken from a man between 45 and 60 years old with acute or convalescent COVID-19.

The rearrangement joins TRBV5-1 to TRBJ1-4; D gene ambiguous. Trimming left V 6 bases short and J 0 bases short, with 9 bases between. Germline V gives CDR1 SGHRS, CDR2 YFSETQ. The CDR3 length is 14 residues. CDR3 amino acids: CASKGGATNEKLFF. The CDR3 coding sequence is TGCGCCAGCAAAGGCGGGGCAACTAATGAAAAACTGTTTTTT.

The rearrangement links TRBV14 to TRBJ2-7; maybe TRBD1 (6 bases). The V end lost 2 bases, the J end lost 3 bases, and 8 bases lay between the germline ends. CDR1 and CDR2 (germline): SGHDN, FVKESK. CDR3 length: 13 residues. CDR3 residues: CASSQWTDYEQYF. The DNA for the CDR3 is TGTGCCAGCAGCCAATGGACAGACTACGAGCAGTACTTC.

The chain joins TRBV25-1 to TRBJ2-3; 10 nucleotides align to TRBD2. J gave up 3 bases and V 1 base, and 10 bases lay outside the gene matches. CDR3 size: 18 residues. Germline CDR1 reads MGHDK; CDR2 reads SYGVNS. The CDR3 here is CASSESKRGGRLTDTQYF. The CDR3 coding sequence is TGTGCCAGCAGTGAATCAAAGCGGGGGGGCCGATTGACAGATACGCAGTATTTT.

About this clone itself: The sample contains more than one DNA sequence encoding this CDR3. The chain recombines TRBV5-5 with TRBJ1-1; TRBD1 aligns across 8 bases. Unmatched junction bases numbered 3, after V lost 4 bases and J lost 1 base. CDR3 length: 14 residues. Germline values: CDR1 SGHKS, CDR2 YYEKEE (reference sequence). The DNA for the CDR3 is TGTGCCAGCAGCCCGGGACAGGCGAACACTGAAGCTTTCTTT. Amino acid sequence: CASSPGQANTEAFF.

The chain couples TRBV10-2 to TRBJ1-3, with 8 bases aligning to TRBD1. The germline V gene has CDR1 WSHSY and CDR2 SAAADI. The CDR3 sequence is 15 residues long. V lost 7 bases and J lost 3; bases outside the gene matches: 8. CDR3 loop: CASMDDGTGGNTIYF. CDR3 in DNA: TGCGCCAGCATGGACGACGGGACAGGTGGAAACACCATATATTTT.

CDR3 sequence: CASSLSSGTSGRASDTQYF. DNA for the CDR3: TGTGCCAGCAGTCTGTCCTCCGGGACTAGCGGGAGGGCCTCAGATACGCAGTATTTT. The chain carries TRBV28 and TRBJ2-3, with 16 nucleotides matching TRBD2. There are 19 residues in the CDR3. CDR1 MDHEN and CDR2 SYDVKM come from the germline V gene. J lost 4 bases, V lost 5 bases, and 12 bases had no gene match.

CDR3 in amino acids: CASSLGALAGADEQYF. In nucleotides, the CDR3 is TGTGCCAGCAGCTTAGGCGCCCTAGCGGGGGCCGACGAGCAGTACTTC. This chain connects TRBV7-9 to TRBJ2-7, with TRBD2 matching 10 bases. Germline V gene data show CDR1 as SEHNR and CDR2 as FQNEAQ (reference sequence). The ends lost 1 base at V and 5 bases at J; junction bases unmatched: 8. CDR3 length equals 16 residues.

The chain joins TRBV5-1 to TRBJ1-2, with D possibly TRBD1 on 6 matching bases. V dropped 5 bases and J dropped 0 bases, with 11 bases sitting between them. CDR3 length: 14 amino acids. CDR1 SGHRS and CDR2 YFSETQ come from the germline V gene. The CDR3 DNA reads as TGCGCCAGCAGGACAGGAACTACTAACTATGGCTACACCTTC. This codes for CASRTGTTNYGYTF.

This chain connects TRBV11-2 to TRBJ2-7, with a tentative D call TRBD2 (6 bases). The CDR3 runs 14 residues. Trimming shortened V by 0 bases and J by 3 bases, and 9 bases separated the two germline ends. The germline gives CDR1 SGHAT, CDR2 FQNNGV. The CDR3 nucleotides read TGTGCCAGCAGCTTAGAGGGGGGTAGCTACGAGCAGTACTTC. Its translation: CASSLEGGSYEQYF.

The J gene is TRBJ2-7, the V gene TRBV5-4, with 8 bases aligning to TRBD1. The germline gives CDR1 SGHNT, CDR2 YYREEE (reference sequence). The CDR3 sequence is 14 residues long. V lost 4 bases, J lost 2 bases, and 5 bases stayed unmatched. The CDR3 coding sequence is TGTGCCAGCAGCGAGAGACAGGGGCCCTACGAGCAGTACTTC. Protein product: CASSERQGPYEQYF.

The DNA for the CDR3 is TGTGCCAGCAGCTTGTATGGGGGGAACACCATATATTTT. As protein: CASSLYGGNTIYF. The genes are TRBV5-4 and TRBJ1-3, with D possibly TRBD1 on 5 matching bases. The CDR3 spans 13 residues. Germline loops: CDR1 SGHNT, CDR2 YYREEE (reference sequence). Trimming stripped 1 base from V and 7 bases from J, with 9 bases between.

This rearrangement joins TRBV7-9 to TRBJ1-2; 8 bases line up with TRBD1. V trimming: 5 bases; J trimming: 4 bases; junction bases outside the gene matches: 6. Germline V lookup: CDR1 SEHNR, CDR2 FQNEAQ (reference sequence). CDR3 length: 14 amino acids. The CDR3 here is CASSGQGMGYGYTF. The CDR3 nucleotides are TGTGCCAGCAGCGGACAGGGAATGGGCTATGGCTACACCTTC.

This chain's CDR3 is CASRAGTGAQYF. As DNA, the CDR3 is TGTGCCAGCAGGGCCGGGACAGGGGCTCAGTACTTC. The rearrangement joins TRBV7-9 to TRBJ2-4, with TRBD1 identical over 10 bases. Germline lookup yields CDR1 SEHNR and CDR2 FQNEAQ (reference sequence). Trimming took 6 bases from V and 12 from J; bases not matched to a gene: 5. The CDR3 loop spans 12 amino acids.

This clone was found a few times. The rearrangement joins TRBV7-9 to TRBJ1-1; D is uncertain. The V gene's germline CDR1 is SEHNR and CDR2 FQNEAQ (reference sequence). Trimming took 0 bases from V and 2 from J, leaving 4 bases between them. The CDR3 runs 13 residues. CDR3 nucleotides: TGTGCCAGCAGCTTAGCGGCCAACACTGAAGCTTTCTTT. As protein: CASSLAANTEAFF. Based on the CDR3 plus reference TRBV7-9 and TRBJ1-1, the full variable domain is DTGVSQNPRHKITKRGQNVTFRCDPISEHNRLYWYRQTLGQGPEFLTYFQNEAQLEKSRLLSDRFSAERPKGSFSTLEIQRTEQGDSAMYLCASSLAANTEAFFGQGTRLTVV.

The gene calls are TRBV5-1 and TRBJ2-5, with TRBD2 matching 8 bases. V was pared by 3 bases and J by 2 bases, with 9 bases of the junction left unmatched. CDR1 is SGHRS and CDR2 is YFSETQ in the germline V gene. The CDR3 has 16 amino acids. The CDR3 sequence: CASSSAGRGAQETQYF. CDR3 nucleotides: TGCGCCAGCAGCTCGGCGGGGCGGGGGGCACAAGAGACCCAGTACTTC.